These 9 T cell receptor beta chains were sequenced from one sample in a study of cytomegalovirus exposure and HLA in healthy donors (dated by TCRdb to about 2017). The library was obtained by the immunoSEQ multiplex PCR assay. For the multiplex PCR, a mixture combining 60 forward primers for TCR Vbeta segments and 13 reverse primers for TCR Jbeta segments was used. TCRdb re-hosts the immuneACCESS table, in-frame sequences only. Its copies lack some clones; in the studies checked, an unresolved V gene accounts for under half of them, and the cause for the rest is not known. The sample has roughly 100,000 clones on record, 70% to 80% of them singletons. The ten most abundant clones make up 8.5% to 10% of the sample. The sequencing input was PBMCs. These receptors came from a male donor in good health and CMV-seropositive.

This clone was seen once. The chain uses TRBV10-3 and TRBJ2-2; 10 nucleotides line up with TRBD1. The V segment lost 10 bases and the J segment 2 bases; nucleotides outside the gene matches: 7. Germline CDR1 and CDR2: ENHRY and SYGVKD. The CDR3 is 15 amino acids. The DNA of the CDR3 is TGTGCCACCACCGGGACAGGGGTTAACACCGGGGAGCTGTTTTTT. Its translation: CATTGTGVNTGELFF.

This chain connects TRBV10-3 to TRBJ2-1; possibly TRBD2 for D (5 bases). Germline V gene lookup returns CDR1 ENHRY and CDR2 SYGVKD. Trimming pared 8 bases from V and 8 bases from J, leaving 13 bases between. CDR3 size: 12 residues. This CDR3 reads CAIQDPRDEQFF. The DNA for the CDR3 is TGTGCCATCCAGGACCCGCGGGATGAGCAGTTCTTC.

V usage is TRBV7-2 and J usage is TRBJ2-3; a weak D match, TRBD1 (6 bases). The ends were cut back, 5 bases at V and 2 bases at J, with 20 bases in the middle. This CDR3 is built from 17 residues. The V gene's germline CDR1 is SGHTA and CDR2 FQGNSA. The CDR3 nucleotides are TGTGCCAGCAGCCTCTCCTCAGGGGCAGTTCACACAGATACGCAGTATTTT. Amino acids: CASSLSSGAVHTDTQYF.

This clone was detected a few times. The rearrangement uses TRBV28 and TRBJ1-2, with a tentative D call TRBD1 (5 bases). Trimming left V 5 bases short and J 0 bases short, with 7 bases between. The CDR3 sequence is 13 residues long. Germline loops: CDR1 MDHEN, CDR2 SYDVKM. CDR3: CASSLTANYGYTF. The DNA for the CDR3 is TGTGCCAGCAGTCTGACAGCTAACTATGGCTACACCTTC.

The J gene is TRBJ2-3, the V gene TRBV7-2; tentatively, D is TRBD2 (6 bases). Germline V gene lookup returns CDR1 SGHTA and CDR2 FQGNSA. The CDR3 runs 14 residues. Deletions cut 5 bases from V and 2 bases from J, with 11 bases between. The CDR3 coding sequence is TGTGCCAGCAGCCAGACTAGGGCCACAGATACGCAGTATTTT. Protein product: CASSQTRATDTQYF.

This chain links TRBV6-1 with TRBJ2-3; 8 nucleotides line up with TRBD2. The germline CDR1 and CDR2 sequences are MNHNS and SASEGT. With 1 base clipped from V and 2 bases from J, the junction kept 2 bases outside the gene matches. The CDR3 is 15 amino acids. CDR3 sequence (DNA): TGTGCCAGCAGTGAAGTAGCGGGGTCCACAGATACGCAGTATTTT. Translated, it gives CASSEVAGSTDTQYF.

This chain uses TRBV28 with TRBJ2-7; tentative D call: TRBD1 (5 bases). Looked up from germline, CDR1 is MDHEN and CDR2 is SYDVKM. V was shortened by 5 bases and J by 4 bases, with 15 bases between the two germline ends. This CDR3 is 14 amino acids long. CDR3: CASSPPLRGYEQYF. In nucleotides, the CDR3 is TGTGCCAGCAGTCCACCTTTAAGGGGTTACGAGCAGTACTTC.

The chain has TRBV7-9 and TRBJ1-1; D call uncertain. Trimming pared 7 bases from V and 6 bases from J, leaving 9 bases between. CDR1 is SEHNR, CDR2 FQNEAQ, per germline (reference sequence). This CDR3 region has 11 residues. Here the CDR3 reads CASTLYPEAFF. CDR3 nucleotides: TGTGCCAGCACCCTATATCCTGAAGCTTTCTTT. Drawing the rest from reference TRBV7-9 and TRBJ1-1, the complete variable domain is DTGVSQNPRHKITKRGQNVTFRCDPISEHNRLYWYRQTLGQGPEFLTYFQNEAQLEKSRLLSDRFSAERPKGSFSTLEIQRTEQGDSAMYLCASTLYPEAFFGQGTRLTVV.

This clone was counted a single time. Germline and junction disagree at one end, which may indicate a read error. This chain uses TRBV6-1 with TRBJ2-4, with 7 nucleotides matching TRBD2. Germline CDR1 is MNHNS and CDR2 is SASEGT. This CDR3 contains 15 residues. In nucleotides, the CDR3 is TGTGCCAGCAGCCCTGGGACTACCCGATTAAACAGTCAGTACTTC. It specifies CASSPGTTRLNSQYF.